Below, 20 T cell receptor beta chains from the same sample are listed, as sequenced in a study of T-cell reconstitution after alpha-beta-depleted transplantation in children. A library of TCRbeta sequences, prepared with unique molecular identifiers, was generated. MiXCR, run by TCRdb on the PCR reads, gives a single entry per CDR3 protein. The sample shows around 500,000 distinct CDR3 sequences, roughly 24% of them seen only once. The material sequenced was PBMCs, mostly from graft donor cells, taken 360 days after TCRalphabeta/CD19-depleted stem cell transplant. The receptors here all came from a boy under two years old who had a stem cell transplant for acute myeloid leukemia, so the T cells may come from the graft donor.

The sample holds many counts of this clonotype. This chain connects TRBV6-5 to TRBJ1-1; 8 nucleotides align to TRBD1. CDR1 is MNHEY and CDR2 is SVGAGI in the germline V gene. V trimming: 6 bases; J trimming: 5 bases; junction bases outside the gene matches: 14. The CDR3 sequence is 16 residues long. CDR3 protein: CASSQGAGGAGTEAFF. CDR3 coding DNA: TGTGCCAGCAGCCAGGGGGCAGGGGGCGCCGGGACTGAAGCTTTCTTT.

This clonotype showed up many times. The genes are TRBV20-1 and TRBJ2-5, with a possible D match to TRBD1 (6 bases). Germline assignment: CDR1 DFQATT and CDR2 SNEGSKA (reference sequence). Trimming took off 0 bases at V and 4 bases at J, with 21 bases between the two ends. The CDR3 runs 17 residues. Here the CDR3 reads CSARDLWVTTGTETQYF. CDR3 coding DNA: TGCAGTGCTAGAGATCTTTGGGTCACCACAGGGACAGAGACCCAGTACTTC.

This chain uses TRBV7-8 with TRBJ2-7, with D uncertain. This CDR3 has 12 amino acids. V was shortened by 3 bases and J by 2 bases, with 5 bases between the two germline ends. Germline CDR1 reads SGHVS; CDR2 reads FQNEAQ. The CDR3 DNA reads TGTGCCAGCAGCTTCCTTCCCTACGAGCAGTACTTC. The encoded protein is CASSFLPYEQYF.

This clonotype has ten or more counts. The CDR3 coding sequence is TGTGCCAGCAGCTTAGAGGACAGGGGCACTGAAGCTTTCTTT. Translation gives CASSLEDRGTEAFF. The chain uses TRBV7-8 and TRBJ1-1, with 9 bases matching TRBD1. This CDR3 spans 14 amino acids. Trimming at V came to 1 base and at J to 4 bases, leaving 1 base not matched to a gene. Germline assignment: CDR1 SGHVS and CDR2 FQNEAQ.

This clonotype was seen a few times. The chain uses TRBV20-1 and TRBJ2-7; 12 bases align to TRBD2. CDR3 size: 16 residues. J lost 0 bases, V lost 1 base, and 4 bases had no gene match. CDR1 is DFQATT, CDR2 SNEGSKA, per germline (reference sequence). The CDR3 DNA follows: TGCAGTGCTAGAGGGACTAGCGGGAAAAGCTCCTACGAGCAGTACGTC. Translated: CSARGTSGKSSYEQYV.

This clonotype appeared a few times. The CDR3 here is CSVEENFGGPTDTQYF. In nucleotides, the CDR3 is TGCAGTGTTGAGGAGAATTTCGGGGGACCCACAGATACGCAGTATTTT. This rearrangement joins TRBV20-1 to TRBJ2-3; possibly TRBD2 for D (6 bases). The CDR3 consists of 16 residues. V lost 7 bases to trimming and J lost 2 bases, with 22 bases between them. CDR1 is DFQATT and CDR2 is SNEGSKA in the germline V gene (reference sequence).

The table lists this clonotype with a few counts. J is TRBJ2-3 and V is TRBV5-1; either TRBD1 or TRBD2 may supply D (6 bases each). With 0 bases removed from V and 5 bases from J, the gap between germline ends came to 13 bases. This CDR3 comprises 15 residues. CDR1 and CDR2 from the germline V gene are SGHRS and YFSETQ. The CDR3 reads CASSLDPGAVDTQYF. CDR3 DNA: TGCGCCAGCAGCTTGGATCCGGGGGCGGTAGATACGCAGTATTTT.

This chain links TRBV7-6 with TRBJ2-1; 8 bases line up with TRBD2. CDR1 is SGHVS and CDR2 is FNYEAQ in the germline V gene. This CDR3 has 17 amino acids. Trimming took 3 bases from V and 5 from J; bases not matched to a gene: 12. This CDR3 reads CASSFVRERGPNNEQFF. DNA of the CDR3: TGTGCCAGCAGCTTTGTACGGGAGCGGGGGCCAAACAATGAGCAGTTCTTC.

This clonotype was detected a few times. The chain is built from TRBV7-2 and TRBJ2-5; 13 bases fit TRBD2. The CDR3 contains 15 residues. The V and J ends lost 5 bases and 5 bases, in that order; junction bases with no gene match: 5. The V gene's germline CDR1 is SGHTA and CDR2 FQGNSA. CDR3 sequence (DNA): TGTGCCAGCAGCCGCGAACTAGCGGGGGGGGAGACCCAGTACTTC. It translates to CASSRELAGGETQYF.

The chain is built from TRBV18 and TRBJ2-7, with TRBD1 matching over 8 bases. J gave up 2 bases and V 6 bases, and 3 bases lay outside the gene matches. This CDR3 contains 13 residues. Germline CDR1 is KGHSH and CDR2 is LQKENI. This CDR3 is CASSGQGPYEQYV. For the CDR3, the DNA is TGTGCCAGCTCCGGACAGGGCCCCTACGAGCAGTACGTC.

This clonotype was detected only a few times. A read error may produce the germline difference seen at one junction end. The chain joins TRBV20-1 to TRBJ2-1; D perhaps matches TRBD2 (6 bases). From germline, CDR1 is DFQATT and CDR2 SNEGSKA (reference sequence). The CDR3 has 16 residues. The CDR3 region has the DNA TGCTGTGCTCTTTTTGCGGGGTCCCGCTCCTACAATGAGCAGTTCTTC. It encodes CCALFAGSRSYNEQFF.

This clonotype was seen only a few times. This chain joins TRBV6-1 and TRBJ2-3, with TRBD1 matching over 10 bases. The trim removed 6 bases at V and 3 bases at J, leaving 3 bases unmatched. The CDR3 totals 14 residues. Per germline, CDR1 MNHNS and CDR2 SASEGT. The CDR3 spells CASRPGQGTDTQYF. In DNA form, the CDR3 reads TGTGCCAGCAGGCCGGGACAGGGGACAGATACGCAGTATTTT.

This clonotype was seen at least ten times. This chain joins TRBV7-2 and TRBJ1-5; 9 nucleotides align to TRBD1. CDR1 and CDR2 from the germline V gene are SGHTA and FQGNSA. This CDR3 spans 15 amino acids. J gave up 6 bases and V 1 base, and 4 bases lay outside the gene matches. The CDR3 DNA follows: TGTGCCAGCAGCTTAGGGGACAGGGTATTTCAGCCCCAGCATTTT. It yields the protein CASSLGDRVFQPQHF.

This clonotype appeared many times. The CDR3 sequence: CSARTSGGPVREQYF. CDR3 sequence (DNA): TGCAGTGCTCGGACTAGCGGGGGCCCCGTGAGGGAGCAGTACTTC. V and J are TRBV20-1 and TRBJ2-7; the match to TRBD2 covers 13 bases. Trimming removed 5 bases from V and 7 bases from J; junction bases left unmatched: 11. The CDR3 extends over 15 amino acids. The V gene's germline CDR1 is DFQATT and CDR2 SNEGSKA (reference sequence).

This clonotype has a count of ten or more. The chain employs TRBV7-9 and TRBJ1-6; no clear D gene. Germline CDR1 is SEHNR and CDR2 is FQNEAQ (reference sequence). Trimming pared 4 bases from V and 6 bases from J, leaving 16 bases between. The CDR3 extends over 16 amino acids. The CDR3 reads CASSSTDLGTNSPLHF. The DNA of the CDR3 is TGTGCCAGCAGCTCCACAGACCTGGGAACTAATTCACCCCTCCACTTT. Drawing the rest from reference TRBV7-9 and TRBJ1-6, the complete variable domain is DTGVSQNPRHKITKRGQNVTFRCDPISEHNRLYWYRQTLGQGPEFLTYFQNEAQLEKSRLLSDRFSAERPKGSFSTLEIQRTEQGDSAMYLCASSSTDLGTNSPLHFGNGTRLTVT.

J is TRBJ2-5 and V is TRBV6-5, with D tentatively TRBD1 (6 bases). CDR1 is MNHEY and CDR2 is SVGAGI in the germline V gene. This CDR3 spans 13 amino acids. V was trimmed by 2 bases and J by 4 bases, leaving 8 bases between them. CDR3 amino acids: CASSYQDRETQYF. DNA of the CDR3: TGTGCCAGCAGTTACCAGGACAGAGAGACCCAGTACTTC.

The chain has TRBV6-9 and TRBJ2-7; D possibly corresponds to TRBD1 (5 bases). V shed 6 bases and J shed 3 bases, with 15 bases lying between them. The CDR3 has 14 residues. Germline assignment: CDR1 MNHGY and CDR2 SVAAGI. The CDR3 region is CASRQGHQDYEQYV. In DNA form, the CDR3 reads TGTGCCAGCAGGCAGGGCCACCAGGACTACGAGCAGTACGTC.

The chain joins TRBV30 to TRBJ2-3; D might be TRBD2 (7 bases). The germline V gene has CDR1 GTSNPN and CDR2 SVGIG (reference sequence). The CDR3 is 15 amino acids. V was shortened by 1 base and J by 5 bases, with 16 bases between the two germline ends. The CDR3 region is CAWSEGGAVRDTQYF. CDR3 sequence (DNA): TGTGCCTGGAGTGAAGGGGGGGCAGTTAGAGATACGCAGTATTTT.

This clonotype was picked up many times. V and J are TRBV20-1 and TRBJ1-2; a possible D gene is TRBD1 (6 bases). Trimming removed 3 bases from V and 2 bases from J, with 10 bases in between. This CDR3 region has 13 residues. The germline V gene encodes CDR1 DFQATT and CDR2 SNEGSKA (reference sequence). CDR3 loop: CSASSQGNYGYTF. In nucleotides, the CDR3 is TGCAGTGCTAGCTCACAGGGAAACTATGGCTACACCTTC.

This clonotype was detected many times. This chain links TRBV5-1 with TRBJ2-1; D is unresolved. This CDR3 spans 15 amino acids. V shed 4 bases and J shed 2 bases, with 13 bases lying between them. The germline V gene encodes CDR1 SGHRS and CDR2 YFSETQ. This chain's CDR3 is CASSLPGIPYNEQFF. For the CDR3, the DNA is TGCGCCAGCAGCCTTCCTGGGATCCCCTACAATGAGCAGTTCTTC.